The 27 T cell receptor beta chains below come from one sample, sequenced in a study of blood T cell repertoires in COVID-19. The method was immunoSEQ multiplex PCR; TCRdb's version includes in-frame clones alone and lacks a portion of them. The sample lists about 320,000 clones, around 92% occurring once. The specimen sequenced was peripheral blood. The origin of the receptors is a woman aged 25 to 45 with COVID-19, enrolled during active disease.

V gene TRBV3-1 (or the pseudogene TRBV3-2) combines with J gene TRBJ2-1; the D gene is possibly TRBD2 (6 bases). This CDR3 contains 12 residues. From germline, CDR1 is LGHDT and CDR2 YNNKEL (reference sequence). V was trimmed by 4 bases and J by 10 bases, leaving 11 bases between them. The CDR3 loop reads CASSPYRGEQFF. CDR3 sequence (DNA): TGTGCCAGCAGCCCCTATCGGGGGGAGCAGTTCTTC.

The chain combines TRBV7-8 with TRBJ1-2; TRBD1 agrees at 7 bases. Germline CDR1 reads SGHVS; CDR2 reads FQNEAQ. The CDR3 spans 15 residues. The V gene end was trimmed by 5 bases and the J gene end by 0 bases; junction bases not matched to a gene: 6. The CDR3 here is CASSKFGTANYGYTF. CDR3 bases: TGTGCCAGCAGCAAATTCGGGACAGCTAACTATGGCTACACCTTC.

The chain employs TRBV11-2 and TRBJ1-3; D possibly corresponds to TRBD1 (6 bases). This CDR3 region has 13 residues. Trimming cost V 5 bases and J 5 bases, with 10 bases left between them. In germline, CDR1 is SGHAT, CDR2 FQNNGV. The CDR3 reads CASSPGTRNTIYF. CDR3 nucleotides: TGTGCCAGCAGCCCCGGGACAAGAAACACCATATATTTT.

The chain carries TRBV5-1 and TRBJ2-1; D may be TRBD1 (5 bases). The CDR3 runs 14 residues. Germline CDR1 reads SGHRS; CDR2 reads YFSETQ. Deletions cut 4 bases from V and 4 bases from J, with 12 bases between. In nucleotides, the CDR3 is TGCGCCAGCAGCGACAGCCTAAGTTACAATGAGCAGTTCTTC. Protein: CASSDSLSYNEQFF.

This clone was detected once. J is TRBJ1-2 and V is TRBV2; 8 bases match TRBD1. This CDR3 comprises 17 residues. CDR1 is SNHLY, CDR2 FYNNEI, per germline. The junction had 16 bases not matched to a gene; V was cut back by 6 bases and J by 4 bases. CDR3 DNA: TGTGCCAGCAGAGAGGGAAGGACAGGGAAGGCTGTCTATGGCTACACCTTC. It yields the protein CASREGRTGKAVYGYTF.

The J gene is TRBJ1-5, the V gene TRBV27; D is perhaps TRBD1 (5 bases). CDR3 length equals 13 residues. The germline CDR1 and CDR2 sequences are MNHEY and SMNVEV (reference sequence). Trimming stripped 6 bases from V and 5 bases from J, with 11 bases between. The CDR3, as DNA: TGTGCCAGCAGCCGAGTAGGGGATCAGCCCCAGCATTTT. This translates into CASSRVGDQPQHF.

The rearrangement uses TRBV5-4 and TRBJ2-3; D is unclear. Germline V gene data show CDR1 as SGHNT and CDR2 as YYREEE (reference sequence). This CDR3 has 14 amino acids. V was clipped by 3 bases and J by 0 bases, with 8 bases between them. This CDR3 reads CASSSGLSTDTQYF. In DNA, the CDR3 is TGTGCCAGCAGCTCGGGTCTCAGCACAGATACGCAGTATTTT.

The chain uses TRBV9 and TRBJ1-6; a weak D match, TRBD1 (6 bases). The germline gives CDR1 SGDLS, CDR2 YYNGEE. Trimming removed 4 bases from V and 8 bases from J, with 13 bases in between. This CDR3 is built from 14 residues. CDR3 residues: CASSLGQLDSPLHF. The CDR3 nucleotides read TGTGCCAGCAGCCTCGGACAGCTAGATTCACCCCTCCACTTT.

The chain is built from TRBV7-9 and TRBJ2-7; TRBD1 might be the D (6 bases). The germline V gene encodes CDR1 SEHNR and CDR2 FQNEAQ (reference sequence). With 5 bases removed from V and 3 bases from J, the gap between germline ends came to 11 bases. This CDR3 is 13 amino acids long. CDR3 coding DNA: TGTGCCAGCAGCACAGGGCAGGACTACGAGCAGTACTTC. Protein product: CASSTGQDYEQYF.

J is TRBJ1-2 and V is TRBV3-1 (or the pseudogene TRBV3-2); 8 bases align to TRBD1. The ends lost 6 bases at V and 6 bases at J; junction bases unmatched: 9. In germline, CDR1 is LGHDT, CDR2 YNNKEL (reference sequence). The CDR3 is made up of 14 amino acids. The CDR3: CASRRQGLGDGYTF. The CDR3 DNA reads TGTGCCAGCAGACGACAGGGGCTGGGTGATGGCTACACCTTC.

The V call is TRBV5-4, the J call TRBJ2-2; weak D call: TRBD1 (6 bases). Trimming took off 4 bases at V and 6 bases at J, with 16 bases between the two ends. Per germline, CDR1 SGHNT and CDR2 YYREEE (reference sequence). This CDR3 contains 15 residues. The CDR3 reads CASSPEGGAPGELFF. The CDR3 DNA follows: TGTGCCAGCAGCCCCGAAGGGGGTGCCCCCGGGGAGCTGTTTTTT.

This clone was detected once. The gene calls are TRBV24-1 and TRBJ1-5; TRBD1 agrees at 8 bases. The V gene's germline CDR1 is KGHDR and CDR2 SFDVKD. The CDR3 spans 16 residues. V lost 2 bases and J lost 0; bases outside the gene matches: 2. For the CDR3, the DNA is TGTGCCACCAGTGATTCCGGGACAGGTAGCAATCAGCCCCAGCATTTT. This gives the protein CATSDSGTGSNQPQHF.

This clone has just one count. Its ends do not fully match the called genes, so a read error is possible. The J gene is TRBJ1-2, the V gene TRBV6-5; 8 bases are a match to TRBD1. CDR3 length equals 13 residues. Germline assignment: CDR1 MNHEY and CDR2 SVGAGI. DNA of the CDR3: TGTGCCAGCAGCGCGGGACAGGCGGTGGGGACCTACTTC. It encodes CASSAGQAVGTYF.

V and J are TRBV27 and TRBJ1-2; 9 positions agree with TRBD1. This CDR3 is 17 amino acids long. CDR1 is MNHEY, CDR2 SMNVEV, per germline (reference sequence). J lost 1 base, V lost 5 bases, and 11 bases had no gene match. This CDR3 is CASSPTHRGLSNYGYTF. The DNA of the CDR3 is TGTGCCAGCAGTCCGACCCACAGGGGGCTGAGTAACTATGGCTACACCTTC.

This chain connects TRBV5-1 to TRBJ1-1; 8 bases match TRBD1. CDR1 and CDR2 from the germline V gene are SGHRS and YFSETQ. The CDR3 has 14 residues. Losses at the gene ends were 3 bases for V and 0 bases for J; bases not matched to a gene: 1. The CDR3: CASSSTGVNTEAFF. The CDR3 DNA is TGCGCCAGCAGCTCGACAGGGGTGAACACTGAAGCTTTCTTT.

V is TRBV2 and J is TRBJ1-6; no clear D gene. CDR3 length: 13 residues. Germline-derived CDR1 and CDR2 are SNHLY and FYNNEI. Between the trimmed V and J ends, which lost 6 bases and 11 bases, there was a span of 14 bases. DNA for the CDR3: TGTGCCAGCAGCCCCGAGCCGATAACACCCCTCCACTTT. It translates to CASSPEPITPLHF.

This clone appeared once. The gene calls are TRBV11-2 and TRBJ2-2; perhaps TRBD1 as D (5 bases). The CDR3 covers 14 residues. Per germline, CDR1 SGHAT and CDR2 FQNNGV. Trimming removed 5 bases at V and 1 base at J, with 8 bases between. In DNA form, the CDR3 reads TGTGCCAGCAGCCCCCAGGGGAACACCGGGGAGCTGTTTTTT. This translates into CASSPQGNTGELFF. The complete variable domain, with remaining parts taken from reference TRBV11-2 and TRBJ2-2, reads EAGVAQSPRYKIIEKRQSVAFWCNPISGHATLYWYQQILGQGPKLLIQFQNNGVVDDSQLPKDRFSAERLKGVDSTLKIQPAKLEDSAVYLCASSPQGNTGELFFGEGSRLTVL.

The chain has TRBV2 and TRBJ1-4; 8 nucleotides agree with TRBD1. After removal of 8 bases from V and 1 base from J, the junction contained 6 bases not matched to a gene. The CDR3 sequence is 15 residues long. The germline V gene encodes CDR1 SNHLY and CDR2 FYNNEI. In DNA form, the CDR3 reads TGTGCCAGCGGGGGGGACAGGTTAACTAATGAAAAACTGTTTTTT. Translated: CASGGDRLTNEKLFF.

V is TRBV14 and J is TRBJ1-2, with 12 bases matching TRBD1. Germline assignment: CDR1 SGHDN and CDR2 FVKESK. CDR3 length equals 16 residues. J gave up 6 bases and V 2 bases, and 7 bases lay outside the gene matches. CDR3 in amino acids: CASSQRPGTGGNGYTF. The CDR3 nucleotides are TGTGCCAGCAGCCAAAGGCCTGGGACAGGGGGCAATGGCTACACCTTC.

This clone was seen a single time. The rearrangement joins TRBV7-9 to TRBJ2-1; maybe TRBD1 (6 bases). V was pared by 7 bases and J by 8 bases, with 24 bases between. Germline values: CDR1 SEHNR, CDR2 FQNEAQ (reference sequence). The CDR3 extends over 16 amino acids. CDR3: CASNLRTGFFDDEQFF. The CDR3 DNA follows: TGTGCCAGCAACCTGCGAACAGGGTTTTTCGACGATGAGCAGTTCTTC.

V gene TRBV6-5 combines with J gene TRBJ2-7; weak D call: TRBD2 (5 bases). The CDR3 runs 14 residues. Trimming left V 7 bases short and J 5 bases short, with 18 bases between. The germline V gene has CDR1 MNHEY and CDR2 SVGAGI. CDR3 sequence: CASNALSVGDEQYF. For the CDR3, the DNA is TGTGCCAGCAACGCCCTATCGGTCGGGGACGAGCAGTACTTC.

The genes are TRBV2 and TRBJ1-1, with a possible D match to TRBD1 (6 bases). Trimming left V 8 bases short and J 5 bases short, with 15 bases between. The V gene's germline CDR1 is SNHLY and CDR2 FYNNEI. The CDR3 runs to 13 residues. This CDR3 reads CASEEAGVTEAFF. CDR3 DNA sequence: TGTGCCAGCGAAGAAGCAGGGGTAACTGAAGCTTTCTTT.

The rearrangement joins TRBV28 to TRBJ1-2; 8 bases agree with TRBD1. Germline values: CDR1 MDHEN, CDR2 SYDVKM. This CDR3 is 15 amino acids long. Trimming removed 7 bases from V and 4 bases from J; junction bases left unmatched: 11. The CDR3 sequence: CASKGGQGSLYGYTF. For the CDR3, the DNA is TGTGCCAGCAAAGGAGGACAGGGCTCCCTCTATGGCTACACCTTC.

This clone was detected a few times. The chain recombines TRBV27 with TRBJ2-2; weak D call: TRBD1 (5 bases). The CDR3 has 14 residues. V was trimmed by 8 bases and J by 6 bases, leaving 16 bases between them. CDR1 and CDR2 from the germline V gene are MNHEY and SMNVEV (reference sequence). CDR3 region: CASPLATGAGELFF. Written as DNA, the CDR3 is TGTGCCAGCCCCCTGGCCACAGGAGCCGGGGAGCTGTTTTTT.

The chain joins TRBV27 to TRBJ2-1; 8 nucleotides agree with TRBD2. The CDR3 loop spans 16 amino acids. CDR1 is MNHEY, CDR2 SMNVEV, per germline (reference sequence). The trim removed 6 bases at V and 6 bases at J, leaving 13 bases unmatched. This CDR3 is CASSSRPGLVLNEQFF. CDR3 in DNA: TGTGCCAGCAGCTCCCGTCCGGGACTAGTTCTCAATGAGCAGTTCTTC.

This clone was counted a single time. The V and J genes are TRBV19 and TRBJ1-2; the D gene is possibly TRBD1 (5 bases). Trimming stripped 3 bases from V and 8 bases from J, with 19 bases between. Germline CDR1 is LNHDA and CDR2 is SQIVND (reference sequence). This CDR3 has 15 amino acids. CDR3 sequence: CASSIGRQTFLGYTF. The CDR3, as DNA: TGTGCCAGTAGTATTGGAAGACAGACCTTTCTCGGCTACACCTTC.

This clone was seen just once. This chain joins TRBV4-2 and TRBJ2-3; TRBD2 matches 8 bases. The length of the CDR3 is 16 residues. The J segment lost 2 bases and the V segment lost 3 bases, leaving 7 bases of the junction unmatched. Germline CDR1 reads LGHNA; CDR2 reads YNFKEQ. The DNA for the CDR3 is TGTGCCAGCAGCCAGGCCGGGACTAGGTACACAGATACGCAGTATTTT. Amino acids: CASSQAGTRYTDTQYF.